A selection of T cell receptor beta chains follows, all from one sample in a study of blood T cell repertoires in COVID-19. The repertoire was sequenced with immunoSEQ multiplex PCR; TCRdb's copy has only in-frame clones and lacks some. The sample lists approximately 70,000 clones, approximately 90% seen once, with just over 2.5% in the top ten. Sequencing was performed on peripheral blood. The receptor source for this set is a man in his fifties or sixties with COVID-19, enrolled during active disease. The CDR3 runs from the conserved cysteine through the conserved F or W. Expanded clones are given a class, and other clones once, few, many or no size at all.

cdr3_aa v_call cdr3_length j_call clone_size
CATSRDLGQLAFF TRBV15 13 TRBJ1-1 -
CAWSVQDSGSPLHF TRBV30 14 TRBJ1-6 -
CASSFSGRGDTQYF TRBV7-9 14 TRBJ2-3 -
CASSLALGLAVYNEQFF TRBV7-8 17 TRBJ2-1 -
CASSASGTDEQFF TRBV9 13 TRBJ2-1 -
CASRPPGQSNTGELFF TRBV5-1 16 TRBJ2-2 -
CASSLVGRGAASYNEQFF TRBV5-1 18 TRBJ2-1 -
CASSFRREPYNSPLHF TRBV27 16 TRBJ1-6 -
CASSLSGRGTDTQYF TRBV7-3 15 TRBJ2-3 once
CASRPAEETQYF TRBV7-9 12 TRBJ2-5 -
CASSPRSPMNTGELFF TRBV11-2 16 TRBJ2-2 -
CATLDRGRFGEAFF TRBV13 14 TRBJ1-1 -
CASSQAVYTGELFF TRBV3-1/TRBV3-2 14 TRBJ2-2 -
CACYLAGANTGELFF TRBV21-1 15 TRBJ2-2 -
CAWTVTDTQYF TRBV30 11 TRBJ2-3 -
CASSPTGSNTEAFF TRBV3-1/TRBV3-2 14 TRBJ1-1 -
CASSRGREPNTGELFF TRBV5-4 16 TRBJ2-2 -
CASSFARNEQFF TRBV12-3/TRBV12-4 12 TRBJ2-1 -
CASSPGIAGGPIYNEQFF TRBV7-2 18 TRBJ2-1 -
CASSPGQYNEQFF TRBV9 13 TRBJ2-1 few
CASSQGYKAEDRTDTQYF TRBV4-1 18 TRBJ2-3 -
CASSLGRGSYNEQFF TRBV11-3 15 TRBJ2-1 -
CATSRVQGGGEKLFF TRBV15 15 TRBJ1-4 -
CASSLTQGQLTDTQYF TRBV9 16 TRBJ2-3 -
CAWSGGLVGREQYF TRBV30 14 TRBJ2-7 -
CASSPRQGLGEKLFF TRBV9 15 TRBJ1-4 -
CASSLSTGSYNEQFF TRBV5-1 15 TRBJ2-1 -
CASSLDGTSTIGLFF TRBV4-2 15 TRBJ1-4 -
CASSASPEGEQFF TRBV27 13 TRBJ2-1 once
CASSEIRLGGEQFF TRBV10-1 14 TRBJ2-1 -
CASSTPLGVLEKLFF TRBV28 15 TRBJ1-4 -
CASRGGDYGYTF TRBV19 12 TRBJ1-2 -
CSVEIQINTGELFF TRBV29-1 14 TRBJ2-2 -
CASSQDTGGYGYTF TRBV4-1 14 TRBJ1-2 -
CASMSTDTQYF TRBV6-5 11 TRBJ2-3 -
CASSLALGGGTEAFF TRBV5-1 15 TRBJ1-1 -
CASSYSGQPQETQYF TRBV6-5 15 TRBJ2-5 once
CASRRDINQPQHF TRBV12-3/TRBV12-4 13 TRBJ1-5 -
CASSPTRDLNNEQFF TRBV4-3 15 TRBJ2-1 medium-sized
CASSLWKRRDPSNQPQHF TRBV27 18 TRBJ1-5 once
CASSQGEQGARGYTF TRBV4-1 15 TRBJ1-2 -
CASSSAIQTSGGSQYF TRBV7-2 16 TRBJ2-5 -
CAWSRGASSGNTIYF TRBV30 15 TRBJ1-3 -